The 26 T cell receptor beta chains presented below share a single source sample, sequenced in a study of cytomegalovirus exposure and HLA in healthy donors. The PCR made use of 60 Vbeta and 13 Jbeta primers. Repertoires were generated with immunoSEQ multiplex PCR, while TCRdb's copy carries only in-frame clones and drops some. The sample includes 85,000 to 120,000 clones, about 62% of them seen just once. Sequenced material: PBMCs. These receptors came from a human donor in good health.

The DNA of the CDR3 is TGCGCCAGCAGCTTGTTTAGCGGCGGGGAGCTGTTTTTT. It specifies CASSLFSGGELFF. The chain combines TRBV5-1 with TRBJ2-2; D is perhaps TRBD2 (6 bases). Trimming stripped 1 base from V and 7 bases from J, with 8 bases between. The CDR3 covers 13 residues. CDR1 is SGHRS and CDR2 is YFSETQ in the germline V gene.

This rearrangement joins TRBV5-1 to TRBJ2-6, with a weak D call TRBD1 (5 bases). Germline CDR1 is SGHRS and CDR2 is YFSETQ. Between the trimmed V and J ends, which lost 0 bases and 2 bases, there was a span of 6 bases. This CDR3 has 15 amino acids. CDR3 sequence (DNA): TGCGCCAGCAGCTTGGAGACAGCTGGGGCCAACGTCCTGACTTTC. Its protein is CASSLETAGANVLTF.

The J gene is TRBJ1-1, the V gene TRBV6-5; D remains ambiguous. This CDR3 comprises 14 residues. Trimming cost V 5 bases and J 0 bases, with 10 bases left between them. CDR1 and CDR2 from the germline V gene are MNHEY and SVGAGI. This CDR3 is CASSPWTVNTEAFF. The CDR3 DNA is TGTGCCAGCAGTCCGTGGACTGTGAACACTGAAGCTTTCTTT.

V gene TRBV6-6 combines with J gene TRBJ2-1, with 7 bases that match TRBD2. Germline CDR1 reads MNHNY; CDR2 reads SVGAGI (reference sequence). The J segment lost 12 bases and the V segment lost 5 bases, leaving 13 bases of the junction unmatched. The CDR3 length is 14 residues. CDR3 amino acids: CASSGTGTTTVQFF. For the CDR3, the DNA is TGTGCCAGCAGTGGGACCGGGACTACCACGGTGCAGTTCTTC.

This clone was counted between two and nine times. The chain combines TRBV7-8 with TRBJ2-2; TRBD2 matches at 9 bases. The J segment lost 1 base and the V segment lost 4 bases, leaving 4 bases of the junction unmatched. This CDR3 contains 16 residues. Germline lookup yields CDR1 SGHVS and CDR2 FQNEAQ. CDR3 sequence reads: CASSSGLAWNTGELFF. DNA of the CDR3: TGTGCCAGCAGCTCAGGACTAGCGTGGAACACCGGGGAGCTGTTTTTT.

J is TRBJ2-3 and V is TRBV6-4; D remains ambiguous. The CDR3 covers 14 residues. From germline, CDR1 is MRHNA and CDR2 SNTAGT. V was clipped by 3 bases and J by 0 bases, with 7 bases between them. This CDR3 is CASSEAASTDTQYF. The CDR3, as DNA: TGTGCCAGCAGTGAAGCCGCTAGCACAGATACGCAGTATTTT.

The CDR3 spells CAWSVPREGNEQFF. The CDR3 coding sequence is TGTGCCTGGAGTGTACCGCGGGAGGGGAATGAGCAGTTCTTC. The chain combines TRBV30 with TRBJ2-7; 9 nucleotides align to TRBD2. Near its end, the DNA agrees better with TRBJ2-1, so the J call may be wrong. The CDR3 runs to 14 residues. Germline CDR1 and CDR2: GTSNPN and SVGIG (reference sequence).

The chain couples TRBV29-1 to TRBJ1-1; D perhaps matches TRBD1 (6 bases). Germline V gene data show CDR1 as SQVTM and CDR2 as ANQGSEA. The CDR3 has 15 residues. V shed 6 bases and J shed 6 bases, with 23 bases lying between them. The CDR3 coding sequence is TGCAGCGTCTCCCCCTCGACAGGAAGGGACGCTGAAGCTTTCTTT. Translation gives CSVSPSTGRDAEAFF.

This clone came up once. DNA for the CDR3: TGTGCCAGCAGTTTAACCCAGGGCGGCCAGCCCCAGCATTTT. Protein product: CASSLTQGGQPQHF. The chain combines TRBV28 with TRBJ1-5, with D tentatively TRBD1 (5 bases). The V end was cut by 2 bases, the J end by 7 bases, with 12 bases between. The CDR3 covers 14 residues. CDR1 MDHEN and CDR2 SYDVKM come from the germline V gene.

This clone was seen a handful of times. The V gene is TRBV9, the J gene TRBJ2-1; 9 nucleotides agree with TRBD2. CDR3 size: 15 residues. Looked up from germline, CDR1 is SGDLS and CDR2 is YYNGEE. The V segment lost 1 base and the J segment 2 bases; nucleotides outside the gene matches: 1. This CDR3 reads CASSVRLAAYNEQFF. CDR3 DNA sequence: TGTGCCAGCAGCGTACGACTAGCGGCCTACAATGAGCAGTTCTTC.

The chain employs TRBV10-3 and TRBJ2-7; D is possibly TRBD1 (6 bases). The CDR3 spans 16 residues. Deletions cut 3 bases from V and 1 base from J, with 16 bases between. The V gene's germline CDR1 is ENHRY and CDR2 SYGVKD. For the CDR3, the DNA is TGTGCCATCAGTGACGTGGCAGGGACACCATCCTACGAGCAGTACTTC. Translated, it gives CAISDVAGTPSYEQYF.

This sequence joins TRBV29-1 and TRBJ2-3; tentatively, D is TRBD1 (6 bases). V was pared by 7 bases and J by 0 bases, with 11 bases between. The CDR3 spans 13 residues. Germline CDR1 is SQVTM and CDR2 is ANQGSEA. This CDR3 reads CSARGGSTDTQYF. The CDR3, as DNA: TGCAGCGCCAGGGGCGGTAGCACAGATACGCAGTATTTT.

This clone was found a few times. The chain joins TRBV27 to TRBJ1-5; D is unresolved. Trimming removed 8 bases from V and 7 bases from J, with 3 bases in between. CDR3 length: 9 residues. The germline V gene has CDR1 MNHEY and CDR2 SMNVEV (reference sequence). CDR3 region: CASGQPQHF. DNA for the CDR3: TGTGCCAGCGGCCAGCCCCAGCATTTT.

This clone was detected a few times. V usage is TRBV5-4 and J usage is TRBJ2-3; D unresolved. V lost 0 bases and J lost 3, with 8 bases in between. The CDR3 is made up of 14 amino acids. The germline CDR1 and CDR2 sequences are SGHNT and YYREEE (reference sequence). The CDR3 region has the DNA TGTGCCAGCAGCTTGGTCCTCGGTACAGATACGCAGTATTTT. Its translation: CASSLVLGTDTQYF.

This chain joins TRBV6-6 and TRBJ2-7; D gene uncertain. Germline V gene sequence: CDR1 MNHNY, CDR2 SVGAGI (reference sequence). The CDR3 has 14 residues. The germline V and J ends were trimmed by 2 bases and 3 bases, with 11 bases remaining between them. The CDR3 DNA sequence: TGTGCCAGCAGTTACGCGGCAGCTAGCTACGAGCAGTACTTC. It yields the protein CASSYAAASYEQYF.

The rearrangement joins TRBV2 to TRBJ1-5; 7 bases fit TRBD1. Germline V CDR1 and CDR2: SNHLY, FYNNEI. The trim removed 5 bases at V and 1 base at J, leaving 5 bases unmatched. This CDR3 region has 15 residues. The CDR3 spells CASSLTGRSNQPQHF. The CDR3 region has the DNA TGTGCCAGCAGTCTGACAGGGAGGAGCAATCAGCCCCAGCATTTT. Complete variable domain (other parts from reference TRBV2 and TRBJ1-5): EPEVTQTPSHQVTQMGQEVILRCVPISNHLYFYWYRQILGQKVEFLVSFYNNEISEKSEIFDDQFSVERPDGSNFTLKIRSTKLEDSAMYFCASSLTGRSNQPQHFGDGTRLSIL.

The CDR3 region is CASSLTLSGRASLSEQYF. The DNA of the CDR3 is TGTGCCAGCAGCTTAACACTAAGCGGGAGGGCCTCCCTCTCCGAGCAGTACTTC. The chain carries TRBV5-5 and TRBJ2-7; 10 bases are shared with TRBD2. This CDR3 has 18 residues. Germline V gene data show CDR1 as SGHKS and CDR2 as YYEKEE (reference sequence). V lost 2 bases to trimming and J lost 6 bases; unmatched junction nucleotides: 17.

The chain uses TRBV4-1 and TRBJ2-4; D may be TRBD1 (5 bases). Germline V gene sequence: CDR1 MGHRA, CDR2 YSYEKL. The V end lost 0 bases, the J end lost 1 base, and 10 bases lay between the germline ends. The CDR3 has 16 residues. The CDR3 region is CASSQDWTPAKNIQYF. The DNA for the CDR3 is TGCGCCAGCAGCCAAGATTGGACACCGGCCAAAAACATTCAGTACTTC.

V and J are TRBV5-4 and TRBJ2-7; the match to TRBD2 covers 9 bases. V gave up 2 bases and J gave up 3 bases; unmatched junction bases: 3. CDR3 length: 14 residues. Germline CDR1 and CDR2: SGHNT and YYREEE (reference sequence). Written as DNA, the CDR3 is TGTGCCAGCAGCTTACAAGCGGGAGGCTACGAGCAGTACTTC. Translating it yields CASSLQAGGYEQYF.

The J gene is TRBJ1-1, the V gene TRBV29-1; D is ambiguous. The V end was cut by 3 bases, the J end by 8 bases, with 10 bases between. There are 11 residues in the CDR3. The germline gives CDR1 SQVTM, CDR2 ANQGSEA. The CDR3 DNA reads TGCAGCGTTGAGAGTTTACAGGAAGCTTTCTTT. Amino acid sequence: CSVESLQEAFF.

This clone has just a few counts. The rearrangement uses TRBV19 and TRBJ1-2, with TRBD1 matching 8 bases. Trimming took 5 bases from V and 3 from J; bases not matched to a gene: 8. The CDR3 extends over 15 amino acids. Germline V gives CDR1 LNHDA, CDR2 SQIVND (reference sequence). The CDR3 DNA reads as TGTGCCAGTAGTCCTGCTCAGGGGGCGTACTATGGCTACACCTTC. Translating it yields CASSPAQGAYYGYTF.

The V gene is TRBV5-6, the J gene TRBJ2-3; 9 nucleotides agree with TRBD1. Germline trimming cut 0 bases from V and 3 bases from J; bases unmatched to any gene: 5. The CDR3 contains 16 residues. Germline CDR1 and CDR2: SGHDT and YYEEEE. The CDR3 spells CASSLVPGQGTDTQYF. In DNA form, the CDR3 reads TGTGCCAGCAGCTTGGTTCCGGGACAGGGAACAGATACGCAGTATTTT.

The chain joins TRBV29-1 to TRBJ1-2; the D gene is possibly TRBD1 (5 bases). V was clipped by 4 bases and J by 7 bases, with 13 bases between them. The CDR3 covers 12 residues. Germline CDR1 and CDR2: SQVTM and ANQGSEA. The CDR3 sequence is CSVGRREVGYTF. The CDR3 coding sequence is TGCAGCGTTGGTCGCAGGGAGGTTGGCTACACCTTC.

The chain employs TRBV15 and TRBJ2-5, with TRBD2 identical over 11 bases. The CDR3 runs to 15 residues. V dropped 2 bases and J dropped 2; count of bases not matched to a gene: 1. Germline V gene lookup returns CDR1 LNHNV and CDR2 YYDKDF (reference sequence). CDR3 in DNA: TGTGCCACCAGCAGACGGACTAGCGGGCAAGAGACCCAGTACTTC. Amino acid sequence: CATSRRTSGQETQYF.

J is TRBJ2-1 and V is TRBV6-1; 11 bases map to TRBD2. CDR3 length equals 14 residues. Losses at the gene ends were 3 bases for V and 9 bases for J; bases not matched to a gene: 4. The V gene's germline CDR1 is MNHNS and CDR2 SASEGT. CDR3 sequence: CASSDGLAGGEQFF. As DNA, the CDR3 is TGTGCCAGCAGTGATGGGCTAGCGGGAGGTGAGCAGTTCTTC.

The rearrangement joins TRBV18 to TRBJ1-3; TRBD1 might be the D (5 bases). V shed 0 bases and J shed 8 bases, with 14 bases lying between them. This CDR3 spans 15 amino acids. The V gene's germline CDR1 is KGHSH and CDR2 LQKENI. CDR3 bases: TGTGCCAGCTCACCACCCTGGCAGGAGGGGCACACCATATATTTT. It encodes CASSPPWQEGHTIYF.